Reported below is one T cell receptor (beta chain). The target of this receptor is not known. No qualities accompany the bases; no much larger clone lies one base away. Library preparation used the immunoSEQ multiplex PCR assay. As stored in TCRdb, this immuneACCESS dataset retains in-frame rearrangements with V and J assigned. A fraction of the clones does not appear; measured against another copy, unresolved V genes explain less than half of the discrepancy, and the remainder lacks a known reason. For this sample there are 110,000 or so clones; about 90% appear just once. The top ten clones comprise over 1.1% of the sample. The sample is drawn from a study of T cells after somatic rescue of genetic block (TCRdb year 2020). About the study as a whole: What the study looked at was long-term robustness, specifically in a T-cell system that came about through somatic rescue of a genetic block in T-cell development.

The CDR3 has 15 amino acids, counting the end cysteine and phenylalanine. Just CDR3 DNA is preserved here, 45 bases in frame from base 1. The germline V gene sets CDR1 to SGHTA and CDR2 to FQGNSA. V lost 2 bases and J lost 2 bases, and the count of bases not matched to a germline gene is 2. The TCR sequence derives from a woman aged 18-29 years. Rearrangement joined TRBV7-2 to TRBJ2-3, with 9 middle bases fitting TRBD2. The specimen sequenced was peripheral blood mononuclear cells (PBMCs). This receptor has the CDR3 CASSLQRGDTDTQYF. The DNA reads TGTGCCAGCAGCTTACAGCGGGGGGACACAGATACGCAGTATTTT.